The 18 T cell receptor beta chains below come from one sample, sequenced in a study of blood T cell repertoires in COVID-19. Here immunoSEQ multiplex PCR was the method, and the copy in TCRdb shows in-frame clones only, minus some. The repertoire includes approximately 250,000 clones, roughly 79% of them detected once, and approximately 15% sits in the top ten. Sequenced input: PBMCs or T cells enriched from blood (not recorded which). The receptors were sampled from a man between 35 and 55 years old who had recovered from COVID-19.

The chain employs TRBV28 and TRBJ2-7; 10 nucleotides match TRBD1. Trimming took 4 bases from V and 5 from J; bases not matched to a gene: 5. Germline assignment: CDR1 MDHEN and CDR2 SYDVKM. This CDR3 spans 14 amino acids. In DNA, the CDR3 is TGTGCCAGCAGTTCCGGGACAGGGGTTAACGAGCAGTACTTC. Translated, it gives CASSSGTGVNEQYF.

This chain connects TRBV29-1 to TRBJ2-6; D unresolved. Trimming took 3 bases from V and 0 from J, leaving 3 bases between them. The CDR3 has 13 amino acids. Germline assignment: CDR1 SQVTM and CDR2 ANQGSEA. This chain's CDR3 is CSVDHSGANVLTF. In nucleotides, the CDR3 is TGCAGCGTTGACCACTCTGGGGCCAACGTCCTGACTTTC. Based on the CDR3 plus reference TRBV29-1 and TRBJ2-6, the full variable domain is SAVISQKPSRDICQRGTSLTIQCQVDSQVTMMFWYRQQPGQSLTLIATANQGSEATYESGFVIDKFPISRPNLTFSTLTVSNMSPEDSSIYLCSVDHSGANVLTFGAGSRLTVL.

The chain carries TRBV12-3 or TRBV12-4 and TRBJ2-7; TRBD1 aligns across 9 bases. The CDR3 loop spans 13 amino acids. V shed 5 bases, J shed 7 bases, and the junction held 6 bases outside the gene matches. The chain's CDR3 is CASSRDRVKEQYF. The CDR3 nucleotides read TGTGCCAGCAGTAGGGACAGGGTGAAGGAGCAGTACTTC.

The V and J genes are TRBV5-4 and TRBJ2-2; TRBD1 matches 9 bases. The CDR3 has 14 residues. The ends lost 5 bases at V and 4 bases at J; junction bases unmatched: 3. Germline loops: CDR1 SGHNT, CDR2 YYREEE (reference sequence). CDR3 DNA sequence: TGTGCCAGCAGACCGACAGGGGGCACCGGGGAGCTGTTTTTT. Its translation is CASRPTGGTGELFF.

V is TRBV12-5 and J is TRBJ2-3; TRBD1 is a possible D gene (5 bases). Trimming removed 0 bases from V and 4 bases from J, with 8 bases in between. Germline loops: CDR1 LGHNT, CDR2 FRNRAP. The CDR3 covers 14 residues. CDR3 residues: CASGLVGVADTQYF. The DNA of the CDR3 is TGTGCTAGTGGTTTGGTAGGGGTGGCAGATACGCAGTATTTT.

In this sample, this clone turned up a few times. The chain links TRBV29-1 to TRBJ2-1; D perhaps matches TRBD2 (6 bases). The CDR3 is made up of 11 amino acids. Trimming pared 4 bases from V and 11 bases from J, leaving 12 bases between. CDR1 SQVTM and CDR2 ANQGSEA come from the germline V gene. The CDR3 DNA follows: TGCAGCGTTGTCGGACGGGGGAAGCAGTTCTTC. Amino acids: CSVVGRGKQFF.

This clone was observed a few times. The chain links TRBV4-1 to TRBJ1-1, with D maybe TRBD1 (6 bases). Germline-derived CDR1 and CDR2 are MGHRA and YSYEKL. This CDR3 spans 15 amino acids. Trimming took 3 bases from V and 4 from J, leaving 15 bases between them. The CDR3 protein is CASSHHREVGTEAFF. For the CDR3, the DNA is TGCGCCAGCAGCCACCACAGGGAAGTGGGCACTGAAGCTTTCTTT.

V usage is TRBV28 and J usage is TRBJ1-5; D call uncertain. This CDR3 spans 16 amino acids. V gave up 7 bases and J gave up 1 base, with 17 bases separating them. The germline V gene encodes CDR1 MDHEN and CDR2 SYDVKM. CDR3 nucleotide sequence: TGTGCCAGCACGTTACTCAAGCGTGGGAGCAATCAGCCCCAGCATTTT. Protein product: CASTLLKRGSNQPQHF.

This clone was seen more than once but under ten times. This sequence joins TRBV29-1 and TRBJ1-1, with D possibly matching TRBD1 (5 bases). The CDR3 is made up of 13 amino acids. Between the trimmed V and J ends, which lost 7 bases and 5 bases, there was a span of 17 bases. The germline CDR1 and CDR2 sequences are SQVTM and ANQGSEA. The chain's CDR3 is CSASLAGGTEAFF. CDR3 sequence (DNA): TGCAGCGCCTCCCTTGCGGGGGGGACTGAAGCTTTCTTT.

The V gene is TRBV28, the J gene TRBJ2-7, with D possibly TRBD1 on 6 matching bases. The germline V gene has CDR1 MDHEN and CDR2 SYDVKM. The CDR3 consists of 14 residues. The ends were cut back, 4 bases at V and 2 bases at J, with 12 bases in the middle. CDR3 in DNA: TGTGCCAGCAGTTCCTACAGGGTTCCCTACGAGCAGTACTTC. It specifies CASSSYRVPYEQYF.

This chain links TRBV19 with TRBJ1-2; a possible D gene is TRBD1 (5 bases). This CDR3 is 14 amino acids long. The V gene's germline CDR1 is LNHDA and CDR2 SQIVND (reference sequence). Deletions cut 7 bases from V and 1 base from J, with 13 bases between. The CDR3 sequence is CASNPLGGNYGYTF. CDR3 nucleotides: TGTGCCAGTAACCCCCTCGGGGGTAACTATGGCTACACCTTC.

The chain joins TRBV11-2 to TRBJ2-7, with D possibly matching TRBD2 (5 bases). The CDR3 length is 16 residues. V shed 1 base and J shed 2 bases, with 15 bases lying between them. From germline, CDR1 is SGHAT and CDR2 FQNNGV. CDR3 coding DNA: TGTGCCAGCAGCTTAGTCGAAGCGGTCCATCCCTACGAGCAGTACTTC. Amino acid sequence: CASSLVEAVHPYEQYF.

V is TRBV4-3 and J is TRBJ1-3; tentatively, D is TRBD1 (6 bases). This CDR3 has 14 residues. Germline V gene sequence: CDR1 LGHNA, CDR2 YSLEER. V was shortened by 1 base and J by 10 bases, with 14 bases between the two germline ends. The CDR3 bases are TGCGCCAGCAGCCAAGGTATTGGTACAGGGACCATATATTTT. Translating gives CASSQGIGTGTIYF.

The chain links TRBV11-2 to TRBJ2-7; the D is unclear. Germline V gene sequence: CDR1 SGHAT, CDR2 FQNNGV. The CDR3 spans 13 residues. Trimming removed 1 base from V and 2 bases from J, with 6 bases in between. The CDR3 DNA is TGTGCCAGCAGCTTAGGGCGGACCTACGAGCAGTACTTC. Translating it yields CASSLGRTYEQYF.

The genes are TRBV27 and TRBJ1-2, with a possible D match to TRBD1 (5 bases). Germline-derived CDR1 and CDR2 are MNHEY and SMNVEV (reference sequence). V lost 2 bases, J lost 4 bases, and 8 bases lay in between. CDR3 size: 13 residues. CDR3 region: CASSLKGSYGYTF. In DNA, the CDR3 is TGTGCCAGCAGTTTAAAGGGGTCCTATGGCTACACCTTC.

This clone was detected a few times. The rearrangement links TRBV7-3 to TRBJ1-2; possible D gene TRBD1, 6 bases. Trimming pared 2 bases from V and 5 bases from J, leaving 9 bases between. Germline CDR1 and CDR2: SGHTA and FQGTGA. This CDR3 contains 13 residues. CDR3 loop: CASSLGQFYGYTF. The CDR3 region has the DNA TGTGCCAGCAGCTTAGGACAGTTTTATGGCTACACCTTC. Complete variable domain (other parts from reference TRBV7-3 and TRBJ1-2): GAGVSQTPSNKVTEKGKYVELRCDPISGHTALYWYRQSLGQGPEFLIYFQGTGAADDSGLPNDRFFAVRPEGSVSTLKIQRTERGDSAVYLCASSLGQFYGYTFGSGTRLTVV.

The V and J genes are TRBV11-2 and TRBJ2-7; 11 positions match TRBD1. Germline trimming cut 1 base from V and 7 bases from J; bases unmatched to any gene: 3. The CDR3 contains 14 residues. Germline assignment: CDR1 SGHAT and CDR2 FQNNGV. CDR3 sequence (DNA): TGTGCCAGCAGCTTAGGGACAGGGGGCAGAGAGCAGTACTTC. Amino acid sequence: CASSLGTGGREQYF.

The chain is built from TRBV4-1 and TRBJ2-1, with 7 positions matching TRBD1. Germline V gene lookup returns CDR1 MGHRA and CDR2 YSYEKL. The V and J ends lost 2 bases and 4 bases, in that order; junction bases with no gene match: 5. The CDR3 sequence is 15 residues long. CDR3 residues: CASSQFRDRYNEQFF. In DNA form, the CDR3 reads TGCGCCAGCAGCCAATTTCGGGACAGATACAATGAGCAGTTCTTC.